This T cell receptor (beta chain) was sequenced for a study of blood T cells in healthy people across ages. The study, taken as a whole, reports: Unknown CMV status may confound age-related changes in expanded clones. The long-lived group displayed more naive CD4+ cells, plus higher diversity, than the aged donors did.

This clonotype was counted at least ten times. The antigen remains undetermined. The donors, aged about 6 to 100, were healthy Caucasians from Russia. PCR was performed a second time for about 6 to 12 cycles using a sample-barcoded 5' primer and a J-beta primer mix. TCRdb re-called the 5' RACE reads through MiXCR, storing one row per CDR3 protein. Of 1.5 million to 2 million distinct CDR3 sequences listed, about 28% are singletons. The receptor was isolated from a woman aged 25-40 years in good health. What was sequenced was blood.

The CDR3 sequence: CASSGTRTDTQYF. CDR3 sequence (DNA): TGTGCCAGTAGCGGGACCCGCACAGATACGCAGTATTTT. This chain connects TRBV6-5 to TRBJ2-3; 8 bases map to TRBD2. V was pared by 9 bases and J by 1 base, with 3 bases of the junction left unmatched. The CDR3 is made up of 13 amino acids. Germline lookup yields CDR1 MNHEY and CDR2 SVGAGI.